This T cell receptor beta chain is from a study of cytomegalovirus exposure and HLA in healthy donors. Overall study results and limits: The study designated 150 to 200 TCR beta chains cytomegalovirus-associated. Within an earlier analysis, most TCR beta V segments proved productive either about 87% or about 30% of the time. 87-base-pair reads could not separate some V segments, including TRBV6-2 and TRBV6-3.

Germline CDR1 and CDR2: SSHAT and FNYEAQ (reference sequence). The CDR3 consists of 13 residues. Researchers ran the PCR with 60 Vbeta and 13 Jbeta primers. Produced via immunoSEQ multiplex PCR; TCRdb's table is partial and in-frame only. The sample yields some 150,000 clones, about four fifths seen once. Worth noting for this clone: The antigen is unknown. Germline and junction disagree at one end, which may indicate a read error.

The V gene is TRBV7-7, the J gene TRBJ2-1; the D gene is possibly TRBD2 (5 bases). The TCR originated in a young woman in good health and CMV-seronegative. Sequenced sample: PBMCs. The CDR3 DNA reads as TGTGCTAGCAGCTCGCCAACTAGCAATGAGCAGTTCTTC. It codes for CASSSPTSNEQFF.